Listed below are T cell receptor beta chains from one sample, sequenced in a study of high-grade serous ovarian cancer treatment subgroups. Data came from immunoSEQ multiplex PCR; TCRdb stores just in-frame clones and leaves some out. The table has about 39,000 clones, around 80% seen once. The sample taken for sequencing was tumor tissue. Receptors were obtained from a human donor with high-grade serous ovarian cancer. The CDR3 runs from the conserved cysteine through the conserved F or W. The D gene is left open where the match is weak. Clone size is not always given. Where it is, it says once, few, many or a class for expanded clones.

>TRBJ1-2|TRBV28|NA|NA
TGTGCCAGCAGTTTAATTGGGTTTGGGGATGGCTACACCTTC
CASSLIGFGDGYTF
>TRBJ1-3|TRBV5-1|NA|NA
TGCGCCAGCAGCTTATCCAGTGGAAACACCATATATTTT
CASSLSSGNTIYF
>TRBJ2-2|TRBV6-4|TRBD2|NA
TGTGCCAGCAGAGGGACTAGCGGAGGGAGGGGGGAGCTGTTTTTT
CASRGTSGGRGELFF
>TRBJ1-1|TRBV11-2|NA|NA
TGTGCCAGCAGCTTAGAGTCAGGGCTGTCGGAAGTTGAAGCTTTCTTT
CASSLESGLSEVEAFF
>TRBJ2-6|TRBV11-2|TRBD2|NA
TGTGCCAGCAGCTGGACTAGCGGGAGTGGGGCCAACGTCCTGACTTTC
CASSWTSGSGANVLTF
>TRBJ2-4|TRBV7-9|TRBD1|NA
TGTGCCAGCAGCTTACAAAGGGGGCTGGTCAAAAACATTCAGTACTTC
CASSLQRGLVKNIQYF
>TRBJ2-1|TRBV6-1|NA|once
TGTGCCAGCAGTCGATGGGTCGGCAATGAGCAGTTCTTC
CASSRWVGNEQFF
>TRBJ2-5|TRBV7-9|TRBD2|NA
TGTGCCAGCAGCTCCTACCGGGACTATCAAGAGACCCAGTACTTC
CASSSYRDYQETQYF
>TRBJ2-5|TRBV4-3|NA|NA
TGCGCCAGCAGCCAAGATCAGGCAGGCCAAGAGACCCAGTACTTC
CASSQDQAGQETQYF
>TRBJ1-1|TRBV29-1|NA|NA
TGCAGCGTTGAAGATCGGAACAGAATAGAAGCTTTCTTT
CSVEDRNRIEAFF
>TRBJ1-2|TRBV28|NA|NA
TGTGCCAGCAAAAGGAGCGACGGCTATGGCTACACCTTC
CASKRSDGYGYTF
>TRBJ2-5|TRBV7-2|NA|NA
TGTGCCAGCAGTCAGGACTTTCAAGAGACCCAGTACTTC
CASSQDFQETQYF
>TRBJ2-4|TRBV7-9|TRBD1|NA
TGTGCCAGCAGCTCCGACAGGGTCGAAAACATTCAGTACTTC
CASSSDRVENIQYF
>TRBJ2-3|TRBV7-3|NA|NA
TGTGCCAGCAGCTCGTTAAGGGAGAACACAGATACGCAGTATTTT
CASSSLRENTDTQYF
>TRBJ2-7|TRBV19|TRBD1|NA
TGTGCCAGGCCCGGCTGGACAGGGCTCTACGAGCAGTACTTC
CARPGWTGLYEQYF
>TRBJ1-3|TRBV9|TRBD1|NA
TGTGCCAGCAGCTTCAGGACAGGGCCTGGAAACACCATATATTTT
CASSFRTGPGNTIYF
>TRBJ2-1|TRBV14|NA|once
TGTGCCAGCAGCTTCCTCCTCCGGGACTCATCTCGCGGTGAGCAGTTCTTC
CASSFLLRDSSRGEQFF
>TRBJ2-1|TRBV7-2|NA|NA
TGTGCCAGCAGCTTTTTAGGGGTCGGGCAGTTCTTC
CASSFLGVGQFF
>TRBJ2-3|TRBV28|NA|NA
TGTGCCAGCAGTTTCTCGGCAGGGACAGATACGCAGTATTTT
CASSFSAGTDTQYF
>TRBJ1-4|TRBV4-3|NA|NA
TGCGCCAGCAGCCGCCGATACCCGGGAGGGTCCTCAGGGACTAATGAAAAACTGTTTTTT
CASSRRYPGGSSGTNEKLFF
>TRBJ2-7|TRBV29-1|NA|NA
TGCAGCGGGCAGGGGAGGCTAGGGGAGCAGTACTTC
CSGQGRLGEQYF
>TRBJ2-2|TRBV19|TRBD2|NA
TGTGCCAGTAGTACCCGGACTAGCGGGAGGGTGAACACCGGGGAGCTGTTTTTT
CASSTRTSGRVNTGELFF
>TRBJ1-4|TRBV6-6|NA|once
TGTGCCAGCAGTTACCGGGGAGTTAATGAAAAACTGTTTTTT
CASSYRGVNEKLFF
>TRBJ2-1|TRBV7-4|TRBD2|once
TGTGCCAGCAGCCCACGGGGGACTAGCGGGGGGGAGCAGTTCTTC
CASSPRGTSGGEQFF
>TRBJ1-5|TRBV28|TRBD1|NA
TGTGCCAGCAGCCGGGTCGAGACAGGGGGCGTTAAGAGCAATCAGCCCCAGCATTTT
CASSRVETGGVKSNQPQHF
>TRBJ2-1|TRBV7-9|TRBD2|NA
TGTGCCAGCAGCTTCAACGGACTAGCGGAATACAATGAGCAGTTCTTC
CASSFNGLAEYNEQFF